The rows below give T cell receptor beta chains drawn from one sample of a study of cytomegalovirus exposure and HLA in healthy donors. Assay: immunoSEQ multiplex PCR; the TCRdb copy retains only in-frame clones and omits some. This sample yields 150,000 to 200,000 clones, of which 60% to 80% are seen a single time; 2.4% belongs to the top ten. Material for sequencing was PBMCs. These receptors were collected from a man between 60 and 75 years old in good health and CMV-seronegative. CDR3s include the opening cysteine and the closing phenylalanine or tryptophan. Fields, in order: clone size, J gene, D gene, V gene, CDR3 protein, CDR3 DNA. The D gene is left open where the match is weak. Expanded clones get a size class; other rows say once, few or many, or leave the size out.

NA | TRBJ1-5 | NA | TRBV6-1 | CASSEGMATHSNQPQHF | TGTGCCAGCAGTGAAGGGATGGCGACTCATAGCAATCAGCCCCAGCATTTT
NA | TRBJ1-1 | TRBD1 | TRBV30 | CATRQGASTEAFF | TGTGCCACCAGACAGGGGGCTAGCACTGAAGCTTTCTTT
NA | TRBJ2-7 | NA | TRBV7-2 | CASSSSGYEQYF | TGTGCCAGCAGCTCGAGCGGCTACGAGCAGTACTTC
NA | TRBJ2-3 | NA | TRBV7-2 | CASSLTPGLGTDTQYF | TGTGCCAGCAGCCTTACCCCGGGACTCGGCACAGATACGCAGTATTTT
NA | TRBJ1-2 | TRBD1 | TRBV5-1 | CASSLGQGNYGYTF | TGCGCCAGCAGCTTGGGACAGGGAAACTATGGCTACACCTTC
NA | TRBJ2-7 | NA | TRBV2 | CASSGAGAYEQYF | TGTGCCAGCAGTGGGGCAGGGGCCTACGAGCAGTACTTC
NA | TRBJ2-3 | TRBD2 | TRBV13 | CASSSLAGTDTQYF | TGTGCCAGCAGCTCACTAGCGGGCACAGATACGCAGTATTTT
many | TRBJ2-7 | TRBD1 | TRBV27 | CASSLMGQGYEQYF | TGTGCCAGCAGTTTAATGGGACAGGGCTACGAGCAGTACTTC
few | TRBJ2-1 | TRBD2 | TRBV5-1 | CASSLGLALYNEQFF | TGCGCCAGCAGCCTGGGACTAGCGCTTTACAATGAGCAGTTCTTC
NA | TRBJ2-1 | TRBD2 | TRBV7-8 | CASSQSGGLYNEQFF | TGTGCCAGCAGCCAAAGCGGGGGGCTTTACAATGAGCAGTTCTTC
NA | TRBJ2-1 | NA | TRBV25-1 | CAGGSPYNEQFF | TGTGCCGGGGGGAGCCCCTACAATGAGCAGTTCTTC
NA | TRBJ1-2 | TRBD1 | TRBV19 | CASRDRGNYGYTF | TGTGCCAGTAGGGACAGGGGTAACTATGGCTACACCTTC
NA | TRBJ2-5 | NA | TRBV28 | CASTPGTPYGTQYF | TGTGCCAGCACCCCAGGGACACCCTATGGGACCCAGTACTTC
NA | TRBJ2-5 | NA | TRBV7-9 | CASSLAEYQETQYF | TGTGCCAGCAGCTTAGCAGAGTACCAAGAGACCCAGTACTTC
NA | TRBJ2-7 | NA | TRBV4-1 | CASSPGHFYEQYF | TGCGCCAGCAGCCCGGGACACTTCTACGAGCAGTACTTC
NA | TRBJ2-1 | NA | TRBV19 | CASSFDSLYNEQFF | TGTGCCAGTAGTTTCGACAGTTTATACAATGAGCAGTTCTTC
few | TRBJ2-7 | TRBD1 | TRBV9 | CASSVYGQGSYEQYF | TGTGCCAGCAGCGTCTATGGACAGGGCTCCTACGAGCAGTACTTC
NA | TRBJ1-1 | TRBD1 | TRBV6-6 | CASSTLGQGNTEAFF | TGTGCCAGCAGCACACTCGGACAGGGGAACACTGAAGCTTTCTTT
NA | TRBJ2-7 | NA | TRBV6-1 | CASRGIGTPLEQYF | TGTGCCAGCAGGGGAATCGGGACACCCTTAGAGCAGTACTTC
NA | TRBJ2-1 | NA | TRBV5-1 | CASSFVAGSSYNEQFF | TGCGCCAGCAGCTTCGTTGCGGGGAGCTCCTACAATGAGCAGTTCTTC
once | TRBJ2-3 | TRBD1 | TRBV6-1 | CASSEASTGSRDTQYF | TGTGCCAGCAGTGAAGCGTCGACAGGGAGTAGGGATACGCAGTATTTT
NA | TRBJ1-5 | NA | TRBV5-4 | CASSLGPTVDQPQHF | TGTGCCAGCAGCTTGGGTCCTACGGTTGATCAGCCCCAGCATTTT
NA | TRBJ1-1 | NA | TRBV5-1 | CASSLEITTEAFF | TGCGCCAGCAGCTTAGAGATTACCACTGAAGCTTTCTTT
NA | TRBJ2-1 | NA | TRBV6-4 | CASSDSKSIRFF | TGTGCCAGCAGTGACTCGAAATCCATCAGATTCTTC
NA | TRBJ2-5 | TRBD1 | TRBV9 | CASSVEGQGQETQYF | TGTGCCAGCAGCGTAGAAGGACAGGGGCAAGAGACCCAGTACTTC
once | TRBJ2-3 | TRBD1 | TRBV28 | CASSGAGTGKQDTQYF | TGTGCCAGCAGTGGGGCGGGGACAGGGAAACAAGATACGCAGTATTTT
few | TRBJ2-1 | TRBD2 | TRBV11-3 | CASSRGAGAGAHEQFF | TGTGCCAGCAGCCGCGGGGCGGGAGCCGGGGCCCATGAGCAGTTCTTC
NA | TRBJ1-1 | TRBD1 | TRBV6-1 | CASSTTGYTEAFF | TGTGCCAGCTCGACGACAGGGTACACTGAAGCTTTCTTT
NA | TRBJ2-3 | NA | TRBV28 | CASSTRRGGDTQYF | TGTGCCAGCAGTACCCGGAGAGGTGGAGATACGCAGTATTTT
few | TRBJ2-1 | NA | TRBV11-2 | CASSLGATGSNEQFF | TGTGCCAGCAGCTTAGGGGCGACAGGTTCCAATGAGCAGTTCTTC
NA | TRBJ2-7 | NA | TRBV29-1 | CSVVGAISYEQYF | TGCAGCGTTGTAGGAGCGATCAGCTACGAGCAGTACTTC
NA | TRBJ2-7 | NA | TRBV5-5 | CASSPRESPTYEQYF | TGTGCCAGCAGCCCCCGGGAGAGTCCCACCTACGAGCAGTACTTC
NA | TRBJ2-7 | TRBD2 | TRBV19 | CASSAGLAEGGEQYF | TGTGCCAGTAGTGCGGGACTAGCGGAGGGAGGCGAGCAGTACTTC
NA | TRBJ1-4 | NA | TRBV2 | CASSENREYEKLFF | TGTGCCAGCAGTGAAAACAGGGAATATGAAAAACTGTTTTTT
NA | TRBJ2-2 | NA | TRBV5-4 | CASSPEYTGELFF | TGTGCCAGCAGCCCCGAGTACACCGGGGAGCTGTTTTTT
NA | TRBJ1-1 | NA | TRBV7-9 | CASRRPGDTEAFF | TGTGCCAGCAGACGCCCAGGGGACACTGAAGCTTTCTTT
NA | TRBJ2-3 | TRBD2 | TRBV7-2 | CASSQAGAGTDTQYF | TGTGCCAGCAGCCAAGCGGGAGCGGGCACAGATACGCAGTATTTT
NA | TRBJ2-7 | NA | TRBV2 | CASLGRKYEQYF | TGTGCCAGCCTGGGCCGGAAATACGAGCAGTACTTC
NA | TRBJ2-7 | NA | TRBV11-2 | CASSRSGEQYF | TGTGCCAGCAGCCGGAGCGGCGAGCAGTACTTC
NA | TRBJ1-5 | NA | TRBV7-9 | CASSFGDQPQHF | TGTGCCAGCAGCTTCGGGGATCAGCCCCAGCATTTT
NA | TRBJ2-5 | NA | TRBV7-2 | CASSLVGWAGEETQYF | TGTGCCAGCAGCTTAGTGGGATGGGCAGGGGAAGAGACCCAGTACTTC
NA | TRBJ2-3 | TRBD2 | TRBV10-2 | CASSAGTSGRVADTQYF | TGCGCCAGCAGCGCCGGGACTAGCGGGAGGGTGGCAGATACGCAGTATTTT
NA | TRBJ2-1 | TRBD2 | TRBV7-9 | CASSAISSGGFYNEQFF | TGTGCCAGCAGCGCGATATCTAGCGGGGGTTTTTACAATGAGCAGTTCTTC
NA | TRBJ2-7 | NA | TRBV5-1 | CASSHDTSYEQYF | TGCGCCAGCAGCCACGACACCTCCTACGAGCAGTACTTC
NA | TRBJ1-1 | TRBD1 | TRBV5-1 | CASSRTGENTEAFF | TGCGCCAGCAGTAGGACAGGGGAGAACACTGAAGCTTTCTTT
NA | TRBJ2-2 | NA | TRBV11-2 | CASSLTGRENTGELFF | TGTGCCAGCAGCTTAACGGGCAGGGAAAATACCGGGGAGCTGTTTTTT
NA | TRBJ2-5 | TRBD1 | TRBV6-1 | CASSHRGKETQYF | TGTGCCAGCAGCCACAGGGGAAAAGAGACCCAGTACTTC